The 26 T cell receptor beta chains given below trace back to one sample, sequenced in a study of T cells after yellow fever vaccination. In TCRdb, the 5' RACE reads were re-called with MiXCR into one record per CDR3 protein. The sample has 500,000 to 700,000 distinct CDR3 sequences, roughly 19% seen once; the top ten hold around an eighth. Sequenced here: PBMCs, sampled 15 days after the yellow fever booster vaccination. Receptors were obtained from a man aged 25-45 years who received the YFV17D yellow fever vaccine.

This clonotype was detected once. The chain joins TRBV20-1 to TRBJ1-5, with 8 bases aligning to TRBD1. The CDR3 is made up of 19 amino acids. V was pared by 4 bases and J by 0 bases, with 17 bases of the junction left unmatched. Germline CDR1 DFQATT, CDR2 SNEGSKA (reference sequence). The CDR3 nucleotides read TGCAGTGCTACGGGCTATGACAGGGGCCCCTGGGGTAGCAATCAGCCCCAGCATTTT. It yields the protein CSATGYDRGPWGSNQPQHF.

This clonotype was counted ten times or more. The genes are TRBV7-2 and TRBJ1-5, with 7 bases aligning to TRBD1. The V gene end was trimmed by 2 bases and the J gene end by 5 bases; junction bases not matched to a gene: 3. In germline, CDR1 is SGHTA, CDR2 FQGNSA. This CDR3 region has 14 residues. CDR3 DNA sequence: TGTGCCAGCAGCTTAAGACAGGGAGATCAGCCCCAGCATTTT. It specifies CASSLRQGDQPQHF.

V gene TRBV20-1 combines with J gene TRBJ2-2; TRBD2 agrees at 14 bases. This CDR3 is 15 amino acids long. Germline-derived CDR1 and CDR2 are DFQATT and SNEGSKA (reference sequence). With 5 bases clipped from V and 5 bases from J, the junction kept 4 bases outside the gene matches. The CDR3 DNA is TGCAGTGCTCCCGGGACTAGCGGGAGAACCGGGGAGCTGTTTTTT. Its translation: CSAPGTSGRTGELFF.

This clonotype was picked up a small number of times. The rearrangement links TRBV28 to TRBJ2-2, with 8 bases fitting TRBD1. Germline V gene data show CDR1 as MDHEN and CDR2 as SYDVKM. The length of the CDR3 is 16 residues. V shed 5 bases, J shed 5 bases, and the junction held 10 bases outside the gene matches. Here the CDR3 reads CASSLNVGTGTGELFF. The CDR3 region has the DNA TGTGCCAGCAGTCTTAACGTCGGGACAGGTACCGGGGAGCTGTTTTTT.

This clonotype has just a few counts. The CDR3 DNA is TGTGCCAGCAGTTTAATTCCCGTCGCCACGAAGCCTTACGAGCAGTACTTC. It yields the protein CASSLIPVATKPYEQYF. The chain couples TRBV6-5 to TRBJ2-7; D ambiguous. V was cut by 4 bases and J by 4 bases, with 23 bases left in between. CDR1 is MNHEY, CDR2 SVGAGI, per germline. This CDR3 comprises 17 residues.

The chain joins TRBV25-1 to TRBJ1-6, with TRBD1 as a possible D gene (6 bases). CDR1 is MGHDK, CDR2 SYGVNS, per germline. V lost 6 bases and J 2 bases, leaving 11 bases between the germline ends. The CDR3 extends over 15 amino acids. The CDR3 reads CASSDGQTYNSPLHF. Here the CDR3 DNA reads TGTGCCAGCAGCGATGGACAGACCTATAATTCACCCCTCCACTTT.

This clonotype was detected only a few times. The chain couples TRBV7-9 to TRBJ2-1; the D call may be TRBD1 or TRBD2 (6 bases each). Per the germline V gene, CDR1 is SEHNR and CDR2 is FQNEAQ (reference sequence). The V end lost 8 bases, the J end lost 2 bases, and 16 bases lay between the germline ends. This CDR3 has 15 amino acids. CDR3 in DNA: TGTGCCAGCGCCGAAGGGGGAGGCACCTACAATGAGCAGTTCTTC. It translates to CASAEGGGTYNEQFF. The full variable domain, in which reference TRBV7-9 and TRBJ2-1 provide the parts outside the CDR3, is DTGVSQNPRHKITKRGQNVTFRCDPISEHNRLYWYRQTLGQGPEFLTYFQNEAQLEKSRLLSDRFSAERPKGSFSTLEIQRTEQGDSAMYLCASAEGGGTYNEQFFGPGTRLTVL.

The chain recombines TRBV28 with TRBJ2-5; 10 bases line up with TRBD2. CDR1 and CDR2 (germline): MDHEN, SYDVKM. The CDR3 spans 18 residues. V was clipped by 3 bases and J by 4 bases; unmatched bases: 14. The CDR3: CASSLRASGRGGRETQYF. The CDR3 DNA reads as TGTGCCAGCAGTTTGAGAGCTAGCGGGAGAGGGGGCAGAGAGACCCAGTACTTC.

This clonotype has just a few counts. The chain is built from TRBV11-2 and TRBJ2-1; D is tentatively TRBD1 or TRBD2 (5 bases each). Trimming cost V 7 bases and J 6 bases, with 28 bases left between them. There are 18 residues in the CDR3. Germline V gives CDR1 SGHAT, CDR2 FQNNGV. The CDR3 protein is CASTTTPHRLAVGNEQFF. The CDR3 nucleotides are TGTGCCAGCACCACAACCCCCCACAGGCTAGCCGTTGGCAATGAGCAGTTCTTC.

This clonotype has just a few counts. This sequence joins TRBV5-1 and TRBJ2-7, with TRBD1 identical over 8 bases. The V gene end was trimmed by 0 bases and the J gene end by 5 bases; junction bases not matched to a gene: 7. The CDR3 sequence is 15 residues long. Per the germline V gene, CDR1 is SGHRS and CDR2 is YFSETQ. CDR3 protein: CASSLASGGSDEQYF. In DNA form, the CDR3 reads TGCGCCAGCAGCTTGGCCTCAGGGGGCAGCGACGAGCAGTACTTC.

This clonotype has just a few counts. V gene TRBV7-2 combines with J gene TRBJ2-4; the D call may be TRBD1 or TRBD2 (5 bases each). The CDR3 spans 14 residues. Trimming took 5 bases from V and 2 from J, leaving 10 bases between them. CDR1 is SGHTA and CDR2 is FQGNSA in the germline V gene. CDR3 DNA sequence: TGTGCCAGCAGCAAGGGACCCTCCAAAAACATTCAGTACTTC. This gives the protein CASSKGPSKNIQYF.

This clonotype was seen more than once but under ten times. This sequence joins TRBV5-1 and TRBJ2-1, with 8 bases matching TRBD1. The CDR3 contains 15 residues. Germline V gives CDR1 SGHRS, CDR2 YFSETQ. V gave up 0 bases and J gave up 4 bases; unmatched junction bases: 3. In nucleotides, the CDR3 is TGCGCCAGCAGCTTGGATGGACAGGGATACAATGAGCAGTTCTTC. As protein: CASSLDGQGYNEQFF.

This clonotype was seen more than once but under ten times. The genes are TRBV20-1 and TRBJ1-2, with D uncertain. The CDR3 totals 13 residues. Germline CDR1 reads DFQATT; CDR2 reads SNEGSKA (reference sequence). V lost 6 bases, J lost 4 bases, and 15 bases lay in between. The CDR3 reads CSAPLDLTYGYTF. CDR3 nucleotide sequence: TGCAGTGCACCCCTTGATTTAACCTATGGCTACACCTTC.

This sequence joins TRBV20-1 and TRBJ2-7; D remains unclear. V lost 3 bases and J lost 6, with 15 bases in between. CDR1 and CDR2 (germline): DFQATT, SNEGSKA (reference sequence). The CDR3 spans 13 residues. The CDR3 here is CSARRQEYREQYF. DNA for the CDR3: TGCAGTGCTAGGCGGCAGGAATACCGCGAGCAGTACTTC.

This clonotype has a count of ten or more. V usage is TRBV20-1 and J usage is TRBJ2-4; possible D gene TRBD2, 5 bases. Germline V gives CDR1 DFQATT, CDR2 SNEGSKA (reference sequence). Trimming stripped 7 bases from V and 5 bases from J, with 18 bases between. This CDR3 has 14 amino acids. CDR3 protein: CSGIGRAGENIQYF. The CDR3 region has the DNA TGCAGTGGTATAGGGAGAGCCGGGGAAAACATTCAGTACTTC.

The chain joins TRBV6-2 or TRBV6-3 to TRBJ2-1; D not certain. CDR3 length: 13 residues. V was trimmed by 7 bases and J by 5 bases, leaving 12 bases between them. The germline V gene has CDR1 MNHEY and CDR2 SVGEGT. CDR3 nucleotides: TGTGCCAGCACCAAAGGTGGGGACAATGAGCAGTTCTTC. The encoded protein is CASTKGGDNEQFF.

The rearrangement joins TRBV7-6 to TRBJ2-7; TRBD1 matches 7 bases. Germline V CDR1 and CDR2: SGHVS, FNYEAQ. V gave up 3 bases and J gave up 5 bases; unmatched junction bases: 10. The CDR3 contains 15 residues. The CDR3: CASSLGGTAINEQYF. The CDR3 DNA follows: TGTGCCAGCAGCTTGGGTGGGACAGCTATCAACGAGCAGTACTTC.

The V and J genes are TRBV11-2 and TRBJ2-3, with D unresolved. Trimming removed 5 bases at V and 2 bases at J, with 11 bases between. CDR1 is SGHAT and CDR2 is FQNNGV in the germline V gene. The CDR3 sequence is 14 residues long. This chain's CDR3 is CASSGPPTTDTQYF. The CDR3 bases are TGTGCCAGCAGCGGACCGCCAACCACAGATACGCAGTATTTT.

This chain uses TRBV4-3 with TRBJ1-1; no clear D gene. The V gene lost 0 bases and the J gene lost 0 bases, with 11 bases spanning the gap. Looked up from germline, CDR1 is LGHNA and CDR2 is YSLEER. The CDR3 is made up of 16 amino acids. The CDR3 spells CASSQDFGRMNTEAFF. The CDR3 nucleotides read TGCGCCAGCAGCCAAGATTTTGGAAGGATGAACACTGAAGCTTTCTTT.

V gene TRBV7-2 combines with J gene TRBJ1-2; D gene ambiguous. The CDR3 totals 16 residues. The germline gives CDR1 SGHTA, CDR2 FQGNSA. V lost 4 bases and J 0 bases, leaving 15 bases between the germline ends. Here the CDR3 DNA reads TGTGCCAGCAGCTCTAACCTAGGATGGGCTAACTATGGCTACACCTTC. Its protein is CASSSNLGWANYGYTF.

This clonotype appeared a few times. The germline gene is not matched at one end of the junction; a read error may be the cause. This sequence joins TRBV20-1 and TRBJ2-1; D unresolved. Germline lookup yields CDR1 DFQATT and CDR2 SNEGSKA (reference sequence). CDR3 length equals 11 residues. CDR3 residues: CSARLDPYSIF. The CDR3 nucleotides are TGCAGTGCTAGACTTGACCCTTATTCGATCTTC.

This clonotype was found a few times. CDR3 sequence reads: CASSPQGNTYNEQFF. The DNA for the CDR3 is TGTGCCAGCAGCCCTCAAGGCAATACCTACAATGAGCAGTTCTTC. The genes are TRBV3-1 and TRBJ2-1; D gene ambiguous. CDR3 length: 15 amino acids. Germline CDR1 is LGHDT and CDR2 is YNNKEL (reference sequence). The V gene lost 4 bases and the J gene lost 2 bases, with 12 bases spanning the gap.

The rearrangement uses TRBV7-8 and TRBJ2-7; tentatively, D is TRBD2 (5 bases). V dropped 5 bases and J dropped 2 bases, with 13 bases sitting between them. This CDR3 comprises 14 residues. Germline assignment: CDR1 SGHVS and CDR2 FQNEAQ. This chain's CDR3 is CASSPNGRAYEQYF. The CDR3 nucleotides are TGTGCCAGCAGCCCCAACGGGCGGGCCTACGAGCAGTACTTC.

CDR3 in DNA: TGTGCCACCAGTGACCTACAGGGAGGCGCCTACAATGAGCAGTTCTTC. It yields the protein CATSDLQGGAYNEQFF. The chain employs TRBV24-1 and TRBJ2-1; D possibly matches TRBD1 or TRBD2 (6 bases each). V shed 4 bases and J shed 2 bases, with 14 bases lying between them. The CDR3 extends over 16 amino acids. CDR1 is KGHDR, CDR2 SFDVKD, per germline.

The rearrangement joins TRBV20-1 to TRBJ1-5; D is unresolved. Per the germline V gene, CDR1 is DFQATT and CDR2 is SNEGSKA (reference sequence). The CDR3 runs 11 residues. DNA for the CDR3: TGCAGCGCGACCGTTTATGGTACGGAACATTTT. It specifies CSATVYGTEHF.

This clonotype has just a few counts. The V and J genes are TRBV20-1 and TRBJ2-7; perhaps TRBD1 as D (5 bases). Trimming shortened V by 0 bases and J by 0 bases, and 9 bases separated the two germline ends. CDR1 and CDR2 from the germline V gene are DFQATT and SNEGSKA (reference sequence). CDR3 length: 14 residues. For the CDR3, the DNA is TGCAGTGCTAGAGATACGCAGGGCTCCTACGAGCAGTACTTC. Amino acid sequence: CSARDTQGSYEQYF.